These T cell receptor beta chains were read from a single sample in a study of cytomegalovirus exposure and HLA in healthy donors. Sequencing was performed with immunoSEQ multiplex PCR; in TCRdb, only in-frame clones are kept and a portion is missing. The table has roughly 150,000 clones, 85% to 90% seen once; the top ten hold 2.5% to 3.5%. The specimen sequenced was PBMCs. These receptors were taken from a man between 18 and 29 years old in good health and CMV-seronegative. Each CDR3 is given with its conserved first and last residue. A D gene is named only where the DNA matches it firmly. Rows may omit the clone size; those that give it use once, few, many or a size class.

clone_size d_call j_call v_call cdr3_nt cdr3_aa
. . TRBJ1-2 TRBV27 TGTGCCAGCACCCCACGTGAGGGAAACTATGGCTACACCTTC CASTPREGNYGYTF
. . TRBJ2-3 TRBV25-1 TGTGCCAGCAGTGAACGGGGGACAGATACGCAGTATTTT CASSERGTDTQYF
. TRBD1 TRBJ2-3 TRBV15 TGTGCCACCAGCAGAGATCGCGAGGGGGCAACAGATACGCAGTATTTT CATSRDREGATDTQYF
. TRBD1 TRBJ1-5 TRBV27 TGTGCCAGCAGTACCGGGACAGGCGCACATCAGCCCCAGCATTTT CASSTGTGAHQPQHF
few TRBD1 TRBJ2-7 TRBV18 TGTGCCAGCTCACCCGGGACAGGGCTGACTCTTGCCGAGCAGTACTTC CASSPGTGLTLAEQYF
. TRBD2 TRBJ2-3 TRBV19 TGTGCCACTAGAGATGAGCGGGAACAACAAGATACGCAGTATTTT CATRDEREQQDTQYF
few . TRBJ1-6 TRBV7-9 TGTGCCAGCAGCGTCGACGGAGAGAATTCACCCCTCCACTTT CASSVDGENSPLHF
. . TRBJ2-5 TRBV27 TGTGCCAGCAGTTCTTGGCATCCCCTGGAGACCCAGTACTTC CASSSWHPLETQYF
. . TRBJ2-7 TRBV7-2 TGTGCCAGCAGCCCTAACCATTACGAGCAGTACTTC CASSPNHYEQYF
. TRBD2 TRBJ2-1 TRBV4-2 TGTGCCAGCAGCCAAGACGGAAGTCGGACTAGCACCTCCTACAATGAGCAGTTCTTC CASSQDGSRTSTSYNEQFF
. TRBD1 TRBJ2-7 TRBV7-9 TGTGCCAGCAGCTTTGAGGGGGCCGCTGAGCAGTACTTC CASSFEGAAEQYF
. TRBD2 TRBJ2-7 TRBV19 TGTGCCAGTAGTATTGCCCCCAGCGGGAGTCCCTACGAGCAGTACTTC CASSIAPSGSPYEQYF
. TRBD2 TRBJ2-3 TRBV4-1 TGCGCCAGCAGTTATAACTCCGGGACTAGCTACACAGATACGCAGTATTTT CASSYNSGTSYTDTQYF
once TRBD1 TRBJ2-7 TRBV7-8 TGTGCCAGCAGCTCGCGACAGGGGGGTTTTGGGGAGCAGTACTTC CASSSRQGGFGEQYF
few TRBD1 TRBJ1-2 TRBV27 TGTGCCAGCAGTTTATCGGCGGGACAGGGGAACGGCTATGGCTACACCTTC CASSLSAGQGNGYGYTF
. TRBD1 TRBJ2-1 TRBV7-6 TGTGCCAGCAGCTCTGGACAGGGGGCCATTAGCTCCTACAATGAGCAGTTCTTC CASSSGQGAISSYNEQFF
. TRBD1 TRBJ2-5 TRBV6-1 TGTGCCAGCAGTGGGACAGGGGAAGAGACCCAGTACTTC CASSGTGEETQYF
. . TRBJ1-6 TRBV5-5 TGTGCCAGCAGCTTGGGTACAGGTTCGCCGCATAATTCACCCCTCCACTTT CASSLGTGSPHNSPLHF
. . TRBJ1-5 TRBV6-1 TGTGCCAGCAGTATATCAGTGAATCAGCCCCAGCATTTT CASSISVNQPQHF
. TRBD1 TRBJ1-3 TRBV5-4 TGTGCCAGCAGCCCCGGACAGGCGATAACTGGAAACACCATATATTTT CASSPGQAITGNTIYF
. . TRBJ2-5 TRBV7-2 TGTGCCAGCAGCTTAGGAGGGGGAGGGGTGGAGACCCAGTACTTC CASSLGGGGVETQYF
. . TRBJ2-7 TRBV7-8 TGTGCCAGCAGCTCTCCAGGGGCTATCTACGAGCAGTACTTC CASSSPGAIYEQYF
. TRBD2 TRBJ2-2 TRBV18 TGTGCCAGCTCACCACCCGGGCTAGCGGGTAACACCGGGGAGCTGTTTTTT CASSPPGLAGNTGELFF
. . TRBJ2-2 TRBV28 TGTGCCAGCAGGACATCCGGGGAGCTGTTTTTT CASRTSGELFF